Listed below are T cell receptor beta chains from one sample, sequenced in a study of TIL therapy for anti-PD-1-resistant metastatic lung cancer. Assay used: immunoSEQ multiplex PCR; TCRdb lists only in-frame clones, some missing. The table shows 25,000 to 40,000 clones, with 60% to 80% occurring only once. Material: blood, obtained at baseline. The receptors shown here come from a woman aged 30 to 85 with non-small cell lung cancer. Each CDR3 is given with its conserved first and last residue. A D gene is named only where the DNA matches it firmly. Rows may omit the clone size; those that give it use once, few, many or a size class.

>TRBJ2-3|.|TRBV6-1|TRBD2
TGTGCCAGCGCTAGCGGAGCAGATACGCAGTATTTT
CASASGADTQYF
>TRBJ1-1|.|TRBV6-5|TRBD1
TGTGCCAGCACACAGGGGGTGAACACTGAAGCTTTCTTT
CASTQGVNTEAFF
>TRBJ1-3|.|TRBV7-8|.
TGTGCCAGCAGCTTAAGGACCAGCGCTGGAAACACCATATATTTT
CASSLRTSAGNTIYF
>TRBJ1-1|.|TRBV18|.
TGTGCCAGCTCACCTGGTATGAACACTGAAGCTTTCTTT
CASSPGMNTEAFF
>TRBJ2-4|.|TRBV11-2|TRBD2
TGTGCCAGCAGCCCGAGCGGGCGGGGGGTCGTAGCCAAAAACATTCAGTACTTC
CASSPSGRGVVAKNIQYF
>TRBJ2-7|.|TRBV6-5|TRBD2
TGTGCCAGCAGTCCATTAGCGGGAATGGGCGAGCAGTACTTC
CASSPLAGMGEQYF
>TRBJ2-1|.|TRBV7-9|TRBD1
TGTGCCAGCAGCCCGCGGGACAGGGGACTGATTGAGCAGTTCTTC
CASSPRDRGLIEQFF
>TRBJ2-7|.|TRBV5-4|TRBD2
TGTGCCAGCAGCTTGGAGGGACTAGCGAGCGGCGAGCAGTACTTC
CASSLEGLASGEQYF
>TRBJ1-6|.|TRBV5-1|.
TGCGCCAGCAGCGCAGCAGGGGCCAATTCACCCCTCCACTTT
CASSAAGANSPLHF
>TRBJ2-1|.|TRBV5-1|TRBD2
TGCGCCAGCAGCTTGGCCAACCCCCTAGCGGGAGGATACAATGAGCAGTTCTTC
CASSLANPLAGGYNEQFF
>TRBJ2-7|.|TRBV6-1|.
TGTGCCAGCAGTGAAGCGCCCGCGATAAGGTACTTC
CASSEAPAIRYF
>TRBJ2-5|.|TRBV5-1|.
TGCGCCAGCAGCACTTTAGGGAAGAACCAAGAGACCCAGTACTTC
CASSTLGKNQETQYF
>TRBJ2-1|once|TRBV5-1|.
TGCGCCAGCAGCTTGGCGGCAGGGGTGAACAATGAGCAGTTCTTC
CASSLAAGVNNEQFF
>TRBJ2-7|.|TRBV6-6|TRBD2
TGTGCCAGCAGTTACTCGGTGACTAGCGGGAACGAGCAGTACTTC
CASSYSVTSGNEQYF
>TRBJ1-2|.|TRBV6-5|TRBD1
TGTGCCAGCAGTTACCGACAGGGAGGTGGCTACACCTTC
CASSYRQGGGYTF